One and the same sample provided the 12 T cell receptor beta chains below, sequenced in a study of OX40 agonist ivuxolimab in advanced cancers. Preparation of the library involved the immunoSEQ multiplex PCR assay. TCRdb obtained this table from immuneACCESS and retained in-frame rearrangements with V and J assigned. These tables miss some clones; where compared with another copy, unresolved V genes account for less than half of the shortfall, and the remainder is unexplained. The sample table contains about 120,000 clones; only one count was recorded for around 87% of them. Around 0.55% of the sample goes to the ten largest clones. Sequences were derived from CD4+ or CD8+ T cells sorted from blood, sampled in a trial of the OX40 agonist ivuxolimab. These TCRs come from an adult with an advanced solid tumor such as melanoma, head and neck, liver or kidney cancer.

The chain links TRBV2 to TRBJ2-3; 11 bases are a match to TRBD2. The CDR3 sequence is 14 residues long. Looked up from germline, CDR1 is SNHLY and CDR2 is FYNNEI. J gave up 2 bases and V 9 bases, and 4 bases lay outside the gene matches. CDR3: CARKTSGVTDTQYF. The CDR3, as DNA: TGTGCCAGGAAGACTAGCGGGGTCACAGATACGCAGTATTTT.

The V and J genes are TRBV19 and TRBJ2-2; no reliable D call. The length of the CDR3 is 14 residues. Looked up from germline, CDR1 is LNHDA and CDR2 is SQIVND (reference sequence). Trimming cost V 2 bases and J 4 bases, with 8 bases left between them. CDR3 region: CASSILGVTGELFF. The DNA of the CDR3 is TGTGCCAGTAGTATACTTGGGGTCACCGGGGAGCTGTTTTTT.

The chain combines TRBV6-1 with TRBJ1-5; D gene uncertain. The CDR3 length is 13 residues. The germline V gene has CDR1 MNHNS and CDR2 SASEGT. V was shortened by 7 bases and J by 0 bases, with 7 bases between the two germline ends. This CDR3 reads CASTSNSNQPQHF. Written as DNA, the CDR3 is TGTGCCAGCACCTCGAATAGCAATCAGCCCCAGCATTTT.

This chain connects TRBV19 to TRBJ1-4, with 7 bases aligning to TRBD1. This CDR3 region has 14 residues. Trimming at V came to 9 bases and at J to 0 bases, leaving 4 bases not matched to a gene. Germline CDR1 and CDR2: LNHDA and SQIVND (reference sequence). CDR3: CASRDSTTNEKLFF. CDR3 coding DNA: TGTGCCAGCCGGGACAGCACAACTAATGAAAAACTGTTTTTT. Full variable domain (outside the CDR3, taken from reference TRBV19 and TRBJ1-4): DGGITQSPKYLFRKEGQNVTLSCEQNLNHDAMYWYRQDPGQGLRLIYYSQIVNDFQKGDIAEGYSVSREKKESFPLTVTSAQKNPTAFYLCASRDSTTNEKLFFGSGTQLSVL.

This sequence joins TRBV7-8 and TRBJ2-3; no reliable D call. This CDR3 spans 12 amino acids. CDR1 SGHVS and CDR2 FQNEAQ come from the germline V gene. Trimming stripped 5 bases from V and 6 bases from J, with 9 bases between. CDR3 residues: CASSAATDTQYF. The CDR3, as DNA: TGTGCCAGCAGCGCAGCTACCGATACGCAGTATTTT. Full variable domain (missing parts from reference TRBV7-8 and TRBJ2-3): GAGVSQSPRYKVAKRGQDVALRCDPISGHVSLFWYQQALGQGPEFLTYFQNEAQLDKSGLPSDRFFAERPEGSVSTLKIQRTQQEDSAVYLCASSAATDTQYFGPGTRLTVL.

The J gene is TRBJ1-2, the V gene TRBV10-3; TRBD1 matches at 7 bases. The CDR3 is made up of 14 amino acids. CDR1 ENHRY and CDR2 SYGVKD come from the germline V gene. V trimming: 0 bases; J trimming: 2 bases; junction bases outside the gene matches: 0. The CDR3 DNA sequence: TGTGCCATCAGTGAGTCGGGACAGAACTATGGCTACACCTTC. This codes for CAISESGQNYGYTF.

The chain has TRBV5-4 and TRBJ1-3; a possible D gene is TRBD1 (5 bases). The CDR3 contains 14 residues. Germline CDR1 SGHNT, CDR2 YYREEE (reference sequence). Trimming took 7 bases from V and 0 from J, leaving 11 bases between them. This CDR3 is CASCRGASGNTIYF. In nucleotides, the CDR3 is TGTGCCAGCTGCCGTGGGGCCTCTGGAAACACCATATATTTT.

The V call is TRBV19, the J call TRBJ1-1; 8 positions agree with TRBD1. CDR3 length: 15 amino acids. CDR1 LNHDA and CDR2 SQIVND come from the germline V gene (reference sequence). V shed 3 bases and J 5 bases; nucleotides not matched to a gene: 8. The CDR3 protein is CASSIPGGVRTEAFF. Here the CDR3 DNA reads TGTGCCAGTAGTATCCCAGGGGGCGTAAGGACTGAAGCTTTCTTT.

J is TRBJ2-3 and V is TRBV10-3; 10 bases match TRBD2. The ends lost 10 bases at V and 2 bases at J; junction bases unmatched: 6. This CDR3 has 14 residues. CDR1 ENHRY and CDR2 SYGVKD come from the germline V gene. DNA for the CDR3: TGTGCCACTCAAAGCGGGGGGGCCACAGATACGCAGTATTTT. Amino acid sequence: CATQSGGATDTQYF.

This chain connects TRBV19 to TRBJ1-1, with TRBD1 as a possible D gene (6 bases). The CDR3 has 16 amino acids. Trimming cost V 1 base and J 0 bases, with 12 bases left between them. Germline CDR1 is LNHDA and CDR2 is SQIVND (reference sequence). The CDR3 nucleotides read TGTGCCAGTAGTATAGGGGCAGGGGAGATGAACACTGAAGCTTTCTTT. It codes for CASSIGAGEMNTEAFF.

The sample holds many counts of this clone. The DNA for the CDR3 is TGTGCCAGTAGGGATGGTAATTCACCCCTCCACTTT. Its protein is CASRDGNSPLHF. This chain connects TRBV6-5 to TRBJ1-6, with D hard to call. The ends were cut back, 9 bases at V and 6 bases at J, with 9 bases in the middle. CDR1 MNHEY and CDR2 SVGAGI come from the germline V gene. This CDR3 spans 12 amino acids.

This chain connects TRBV29-1 to TRBJ1-2; possibly TRBD1 for D (6 bases). CDR1 is SQVTM, CDR2 ANQGSEA, per germline. CDR3 size: 13 residues. Trimming pared 5 bases from V and 4 bases from J, leaving 14 bases between. The CDR3 region has the DNA TGCAGCGTTCGGGGGCAGACGATCTATGGCTACACCTTC. This encodes CSVRGQTIYGYTF. The full variable domain, rest sourced from reference TRBV29-1 and TRBJ1-2, is SAVISQKPSRDICQRGTSLTIQCQVDSQVTMMFWYRQQPGQSLTLIATANQGSEATYESGFVIDKFPISRPNLTFSTLTVSNMSPEDSSIYLCSVRGQTIYGYTFGSGTRLTVV.